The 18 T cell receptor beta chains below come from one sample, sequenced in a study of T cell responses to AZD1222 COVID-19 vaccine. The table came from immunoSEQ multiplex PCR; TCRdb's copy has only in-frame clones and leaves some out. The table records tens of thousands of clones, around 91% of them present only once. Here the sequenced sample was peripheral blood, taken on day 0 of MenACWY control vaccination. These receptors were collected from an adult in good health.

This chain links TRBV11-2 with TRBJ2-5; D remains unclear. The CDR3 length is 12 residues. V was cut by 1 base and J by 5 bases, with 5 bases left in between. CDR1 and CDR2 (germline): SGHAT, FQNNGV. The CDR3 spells CASSLGTETQYF. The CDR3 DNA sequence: TGTGCCAGCAGCTTAGGAACGGAGACCCAGTACTTC. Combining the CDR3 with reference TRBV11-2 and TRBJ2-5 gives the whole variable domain EAGVAQSPRYKIIEKRQSVAFWCNPISGHATLYWYQQILGQGPKLLIQFQNNGVVDDSQLPKDRFSAERLKGVDSTLKIQPAKLEDSAVYLCASSLGTETQYFGPGTRLLVL.

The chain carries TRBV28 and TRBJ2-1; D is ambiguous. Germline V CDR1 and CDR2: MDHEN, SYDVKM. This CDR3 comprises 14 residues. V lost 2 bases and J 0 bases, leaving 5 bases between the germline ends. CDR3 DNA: TGTGCCAGCAGTTTAATTCCCTCCTACAATGAGCAGTTCTTC. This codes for CASSLIPSYNEQFF.

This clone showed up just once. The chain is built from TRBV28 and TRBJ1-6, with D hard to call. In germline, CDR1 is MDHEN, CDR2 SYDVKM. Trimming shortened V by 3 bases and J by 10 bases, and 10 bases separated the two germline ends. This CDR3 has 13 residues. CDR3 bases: TGTGCCAGCAGTTTGCTCCTAGGGTCACCCCTCCACTTT. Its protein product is CASSLLLGSPLHF.

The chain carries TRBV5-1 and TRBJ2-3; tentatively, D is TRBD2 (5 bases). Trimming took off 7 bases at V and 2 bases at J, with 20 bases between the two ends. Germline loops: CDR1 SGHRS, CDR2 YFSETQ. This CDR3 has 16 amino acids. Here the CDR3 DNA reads TGCGCCAGCCACAGCGGACTCCAGCCCCACACAGATACGCAGTATTTT. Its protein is CASHSGLQPHTDTQYF.

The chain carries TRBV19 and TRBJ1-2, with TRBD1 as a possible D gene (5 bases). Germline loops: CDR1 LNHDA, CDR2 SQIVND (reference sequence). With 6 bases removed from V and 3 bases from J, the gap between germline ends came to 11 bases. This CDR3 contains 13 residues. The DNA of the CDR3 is TGTGCCAGTAGCGGGCAGGGAGACTATGGCTACACCTTC. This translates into CASSGQGDYGYTF.

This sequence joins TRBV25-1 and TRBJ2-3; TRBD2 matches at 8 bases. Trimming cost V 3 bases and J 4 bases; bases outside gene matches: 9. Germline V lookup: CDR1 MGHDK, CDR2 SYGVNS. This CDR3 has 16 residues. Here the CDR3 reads CASSDVGSGRADTQYF. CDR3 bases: TGTGCCAGCAGTGATGTGGGGAGCGGGAGAGCAGATACGCAGTATTTT.

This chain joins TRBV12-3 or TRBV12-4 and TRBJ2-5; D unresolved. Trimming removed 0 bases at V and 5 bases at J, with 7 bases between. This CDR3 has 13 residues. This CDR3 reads CASSLAGTETQYF. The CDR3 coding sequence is TGTGCCAGCAGTTTAGCGGGCACGGAGACCCAGTACTTC.

Written as DNA, the CDR3 is TGTGCCAGCAGCTCAGGGGAGACTGAAGCTTTCTTT. It specifies CASSSGETEAFF. The chain couples TRBV7-9 to TRBJ1-1; D perhaps matches TRBD1 (6 bases). Trimming shortened V by 4 bases and J by 5 bases, and 8 bases separated the two germline ends. Germline CDR1 and CDR2: SEHNR and FQNEAQ (reference sequence). This CDR3 is built from 12 residues.

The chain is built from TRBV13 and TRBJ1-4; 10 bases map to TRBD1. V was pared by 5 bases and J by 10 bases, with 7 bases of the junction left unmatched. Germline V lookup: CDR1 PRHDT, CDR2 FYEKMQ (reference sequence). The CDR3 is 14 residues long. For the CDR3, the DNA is TGTGCCAGCAGCGTCCGGGACAGGGGAGGAAAACTGTTTTTT. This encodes CASSVRDRGGKLFF.

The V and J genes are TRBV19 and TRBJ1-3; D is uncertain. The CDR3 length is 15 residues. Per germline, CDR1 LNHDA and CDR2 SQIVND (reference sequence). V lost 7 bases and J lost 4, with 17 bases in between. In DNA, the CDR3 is TGTGCCAGTACGGCAGACCGGGCAGAAGGAAACACCATATATTTT. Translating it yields CASTADRAEGNTIYF.

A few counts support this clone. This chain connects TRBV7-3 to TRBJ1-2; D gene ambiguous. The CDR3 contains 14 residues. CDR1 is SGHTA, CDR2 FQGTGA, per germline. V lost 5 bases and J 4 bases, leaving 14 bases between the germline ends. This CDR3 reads CASSPTGESYGYTF. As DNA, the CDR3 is TGTGCCAGCAGCCCTACCGGGGAGAGCTATGGCTACACCTTC.

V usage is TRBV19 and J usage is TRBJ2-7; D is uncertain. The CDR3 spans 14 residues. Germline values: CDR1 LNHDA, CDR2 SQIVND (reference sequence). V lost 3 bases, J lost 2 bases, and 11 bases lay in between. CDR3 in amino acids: CASSMSILTYEQYF. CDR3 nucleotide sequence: TGTGCCAGTAGTATGTCAATCCTGACCTACGAGCAGTACTTC.

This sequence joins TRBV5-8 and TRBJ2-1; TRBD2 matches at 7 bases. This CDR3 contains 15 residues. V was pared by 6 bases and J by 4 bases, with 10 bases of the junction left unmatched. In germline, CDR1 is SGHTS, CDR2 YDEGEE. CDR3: CASTLMAGVYNEQFF. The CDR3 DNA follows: TGTGCCAGCACCCTGATGGCGGGAGTTTACAATGAGCAGTTCTTC.

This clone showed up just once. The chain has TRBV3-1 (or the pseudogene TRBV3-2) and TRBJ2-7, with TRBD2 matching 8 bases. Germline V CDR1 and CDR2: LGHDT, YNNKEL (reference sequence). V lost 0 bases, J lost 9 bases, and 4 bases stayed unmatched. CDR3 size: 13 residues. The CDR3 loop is CASSQDRGGGQYF. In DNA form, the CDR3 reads TGTGCCAGCAGCCAAGATCGGGGGGGAGGGCAGTACTTC.

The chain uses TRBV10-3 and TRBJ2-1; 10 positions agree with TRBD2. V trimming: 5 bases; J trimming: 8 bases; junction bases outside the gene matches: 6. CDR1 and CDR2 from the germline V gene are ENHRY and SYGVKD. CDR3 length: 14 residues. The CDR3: CAISPSGRADEQFF. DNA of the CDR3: TGTGCCATCAGTCCCAGCGGGAGGGCGGATGAGCAGTTCTTC.

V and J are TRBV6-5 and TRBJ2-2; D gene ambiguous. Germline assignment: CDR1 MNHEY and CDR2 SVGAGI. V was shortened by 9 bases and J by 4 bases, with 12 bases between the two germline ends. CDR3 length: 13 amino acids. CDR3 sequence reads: CASYRVGTGELFF. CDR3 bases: TGTGCCAGTTATCGGGTGGGCACCGGGGAGCTGTTTTTT.

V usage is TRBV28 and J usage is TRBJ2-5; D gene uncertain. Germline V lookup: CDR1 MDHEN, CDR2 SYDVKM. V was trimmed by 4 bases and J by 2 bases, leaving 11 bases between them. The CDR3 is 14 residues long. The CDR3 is CASSSTGPQETQYF. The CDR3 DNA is TGTGCCAGCAGTTCCACCGGGCCACAAGAGACCCAGTACTTC.

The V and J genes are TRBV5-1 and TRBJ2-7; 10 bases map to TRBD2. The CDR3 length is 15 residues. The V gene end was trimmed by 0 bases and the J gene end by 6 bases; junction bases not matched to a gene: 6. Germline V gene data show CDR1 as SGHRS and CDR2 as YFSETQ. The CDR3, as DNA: TGCGCCAGCAGCTTGGTCGCTAGCGGGAGTAGCGAGCAGTACTTC. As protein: CASSLVASGSSEQYF.